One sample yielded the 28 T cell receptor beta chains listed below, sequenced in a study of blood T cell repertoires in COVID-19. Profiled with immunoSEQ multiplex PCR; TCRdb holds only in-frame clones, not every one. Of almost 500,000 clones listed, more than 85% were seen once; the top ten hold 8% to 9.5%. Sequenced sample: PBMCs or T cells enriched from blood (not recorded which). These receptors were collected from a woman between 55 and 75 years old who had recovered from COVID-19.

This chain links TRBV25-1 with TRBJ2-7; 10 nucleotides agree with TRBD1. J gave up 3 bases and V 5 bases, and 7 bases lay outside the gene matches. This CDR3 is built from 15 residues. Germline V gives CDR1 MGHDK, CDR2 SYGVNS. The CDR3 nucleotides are TGTGCCAGCAGTTTGAGTGGGACAGGGGACTACGAGCAGTACTTC. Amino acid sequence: CASSLSGTGDYEQYF.

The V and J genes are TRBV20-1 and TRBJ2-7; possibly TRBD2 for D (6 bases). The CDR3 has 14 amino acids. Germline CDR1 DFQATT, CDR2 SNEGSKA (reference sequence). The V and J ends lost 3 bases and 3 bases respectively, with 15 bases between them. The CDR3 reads CSASPPGLGYEQYF. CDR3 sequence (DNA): TGCAGTGCTAGTCCCCCGGGACTGGGCTACGAGCAGTACTTC.

The CDR3 here is CASSSGLTGWGGYTF. The CDR3 DNA sequence: TGTGCCAGCAGCTCGGGTTTGACAGGGTGGGGTGGCTACACCTTC. The chain joins TRBV7-2 to TRBJ1-2; 7 bases match TRBD1. V gave up 4 bases and J gave up 7 bases; unmatched junction bases: 12. The CDR3 totals 15 residues. Germline CDR1 SGHTA, CDR2 FQGNSA.

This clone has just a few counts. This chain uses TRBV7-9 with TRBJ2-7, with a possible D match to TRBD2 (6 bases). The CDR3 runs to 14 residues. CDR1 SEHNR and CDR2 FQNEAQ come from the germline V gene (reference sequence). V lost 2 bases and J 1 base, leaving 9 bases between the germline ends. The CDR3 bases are TGTGCCAGCAGCTTACCCGGGAGATCCTACGAGCAGTACTTC. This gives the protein CASSLPGRSYEQYF.

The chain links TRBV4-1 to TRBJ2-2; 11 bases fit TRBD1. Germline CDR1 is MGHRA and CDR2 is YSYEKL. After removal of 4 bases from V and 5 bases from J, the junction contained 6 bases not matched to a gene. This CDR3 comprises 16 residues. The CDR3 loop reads CASSPTDRGLTGELFF. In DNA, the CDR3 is TGCGCCAGCAGCCCGACGGACAGGGGGCTTACCGGGGAGCTGTTTTTT.

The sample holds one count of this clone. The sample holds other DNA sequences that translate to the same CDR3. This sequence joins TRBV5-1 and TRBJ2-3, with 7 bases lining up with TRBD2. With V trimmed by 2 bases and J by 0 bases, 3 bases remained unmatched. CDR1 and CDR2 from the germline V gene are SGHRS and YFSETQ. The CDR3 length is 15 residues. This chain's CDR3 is CASSFSGASTDTQYF. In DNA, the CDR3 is TGCGCCAGCAGCTTCAGCGGGGCTAGCACAGATACGCAGTATTTT.

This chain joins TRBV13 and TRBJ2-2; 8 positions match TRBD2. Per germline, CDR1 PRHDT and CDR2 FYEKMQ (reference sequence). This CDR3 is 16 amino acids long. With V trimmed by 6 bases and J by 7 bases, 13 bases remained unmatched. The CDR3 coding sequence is TGTGCCAGCAGACCAGCCTCGGGGGGGCTCGACGGGGAGCTGTTTTTT. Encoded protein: CASRPASGGLDGELFF.

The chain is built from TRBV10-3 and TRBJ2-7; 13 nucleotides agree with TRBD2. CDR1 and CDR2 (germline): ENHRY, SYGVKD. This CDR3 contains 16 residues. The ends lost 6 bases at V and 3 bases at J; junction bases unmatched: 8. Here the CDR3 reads CAISGRLAGGLYEQYV. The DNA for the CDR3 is TGTGCCATCAGCGGCCGACTAGCGGGGGGTCTCTACGAGCAGTACGTC.

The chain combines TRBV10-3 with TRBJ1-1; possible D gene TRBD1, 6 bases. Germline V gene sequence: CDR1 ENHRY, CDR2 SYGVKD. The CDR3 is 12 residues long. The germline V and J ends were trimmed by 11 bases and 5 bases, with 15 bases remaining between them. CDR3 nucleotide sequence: TGTGCCTCCACCGGGGGGCCTACTGAAGCTTTCTTT. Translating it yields CASTGGPTEAFF.

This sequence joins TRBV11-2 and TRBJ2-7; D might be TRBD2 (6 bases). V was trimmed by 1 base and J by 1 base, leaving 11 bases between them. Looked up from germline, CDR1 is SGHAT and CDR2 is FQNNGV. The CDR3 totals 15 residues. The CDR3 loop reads CASSLGQAGSYEQYF. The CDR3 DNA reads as TGTGCCAGCAGCTTAGGCCAAGCGGGTTCCTACGAGCAGTACTTC.

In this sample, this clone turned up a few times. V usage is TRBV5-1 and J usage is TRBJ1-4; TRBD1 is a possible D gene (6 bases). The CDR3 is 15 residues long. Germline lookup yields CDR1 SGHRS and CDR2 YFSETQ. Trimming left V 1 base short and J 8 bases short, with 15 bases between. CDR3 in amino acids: CASSLWDTTEEKLFF. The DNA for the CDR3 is TGCGCCAGCAGCTTGTGGGACACCACGGAGGAAAAACTGTTTTTT.

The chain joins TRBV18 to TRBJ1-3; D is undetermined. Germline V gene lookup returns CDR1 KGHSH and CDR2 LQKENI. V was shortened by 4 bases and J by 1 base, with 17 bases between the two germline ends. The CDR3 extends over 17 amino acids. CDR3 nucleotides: TGTGCCAGCTCACTCTCGTCTGCAGGCCTTTCTGGAAACACCATATATTTT. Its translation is CASSLSSAGLSGNTIYF.

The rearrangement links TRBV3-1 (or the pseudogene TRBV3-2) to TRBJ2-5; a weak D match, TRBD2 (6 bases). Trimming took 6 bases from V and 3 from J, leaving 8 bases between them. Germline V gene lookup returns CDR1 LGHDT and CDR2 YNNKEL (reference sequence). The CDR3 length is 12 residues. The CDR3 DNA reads TGTGCCAGCAGACTAGCTAAAGAGACCCAGTACTTC. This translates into CASRLAKETQYF.

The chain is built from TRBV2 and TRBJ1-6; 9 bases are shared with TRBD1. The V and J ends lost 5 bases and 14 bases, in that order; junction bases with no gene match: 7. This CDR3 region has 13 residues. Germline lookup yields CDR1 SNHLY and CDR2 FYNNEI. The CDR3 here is CASSRQGEFTLHF. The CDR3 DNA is TGTGCCAGCAGTAGACAGGGGGAATTCACCCTCCACTTT. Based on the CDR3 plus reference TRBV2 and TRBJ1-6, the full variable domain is EPEVTQTPSHQVTQMGQEVILRCVPISNHLYFYWYRQILGQKVEFLVSFYNNEISEKSEIFDDQFSVERPDGSNFTLKIRSTKLEDSAMYFCASSRQGEFTLHFGNGTRLTVT.

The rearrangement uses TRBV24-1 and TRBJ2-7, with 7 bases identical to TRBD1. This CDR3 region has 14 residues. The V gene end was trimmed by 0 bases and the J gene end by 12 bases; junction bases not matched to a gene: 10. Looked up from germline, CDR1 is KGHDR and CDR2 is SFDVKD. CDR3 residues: CATSDLQGVLGPYV. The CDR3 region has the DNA TGTGCCACCAGTGATTTGCAGGGGGTCCTAGGCCCGTACGTC.

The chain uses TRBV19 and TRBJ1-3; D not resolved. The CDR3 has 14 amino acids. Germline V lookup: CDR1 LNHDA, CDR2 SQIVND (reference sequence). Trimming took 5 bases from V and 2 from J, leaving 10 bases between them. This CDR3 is CASSYDGTGNTIYF. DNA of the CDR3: TGTGCCAGTAGTTATGACGGGACTGGAAACACCATATATTTT. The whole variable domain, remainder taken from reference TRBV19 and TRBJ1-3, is DGGITQSPKYLFRKEGQNVTLSCEQNLNHDAMYWYRQDPGQGLRLIYYSQIVNDFQKGDIAEGYSVSREKKESFPLTVTSAQKNPTAFYLCASSYDGTGNTIYFGEGSWLTVV.

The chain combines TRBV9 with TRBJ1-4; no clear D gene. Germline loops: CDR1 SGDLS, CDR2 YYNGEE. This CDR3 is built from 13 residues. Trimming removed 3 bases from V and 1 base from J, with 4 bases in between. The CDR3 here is CASSAGTNEKLFF. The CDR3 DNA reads TGTGCCAGCAGCGCCGGAACTAATGAAAAACTGTTTTTT.

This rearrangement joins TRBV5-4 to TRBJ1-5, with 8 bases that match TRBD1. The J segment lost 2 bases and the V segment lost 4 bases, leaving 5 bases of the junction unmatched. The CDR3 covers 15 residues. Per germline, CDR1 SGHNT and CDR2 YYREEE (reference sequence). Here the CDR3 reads CASSPGTGRNQPQHF. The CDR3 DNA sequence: TGTGCCAGCAGCCCCGGGACAGGCCGCAATCAGCCCCAGCATTTT.

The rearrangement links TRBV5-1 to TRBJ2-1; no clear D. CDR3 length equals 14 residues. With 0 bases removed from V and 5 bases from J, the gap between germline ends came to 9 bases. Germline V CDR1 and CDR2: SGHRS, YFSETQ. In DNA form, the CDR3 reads TGCGCCAGCAGCTTGGATACAGCTAACAATGAGCAGTTCTTC. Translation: CASSLDTANNEQFF.

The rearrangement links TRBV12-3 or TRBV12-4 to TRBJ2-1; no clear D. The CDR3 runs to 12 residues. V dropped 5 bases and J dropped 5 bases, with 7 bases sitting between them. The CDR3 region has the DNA TGTGCCAGCAGTCCTATCAACAATGAGCAGTTCTTC. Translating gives CASSPINNEQFF.

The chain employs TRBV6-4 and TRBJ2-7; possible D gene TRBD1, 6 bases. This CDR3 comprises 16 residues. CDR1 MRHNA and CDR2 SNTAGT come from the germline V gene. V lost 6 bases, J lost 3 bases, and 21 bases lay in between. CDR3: CASRDVMDSAHYEQYF. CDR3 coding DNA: TGTGCCAGCAGGGACGTAATGGACAGTGCACACTACGAGCAGTACTTC.

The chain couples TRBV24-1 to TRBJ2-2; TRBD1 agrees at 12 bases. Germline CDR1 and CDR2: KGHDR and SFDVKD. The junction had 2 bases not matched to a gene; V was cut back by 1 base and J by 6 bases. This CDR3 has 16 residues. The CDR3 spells CATSDLGTGGSGELFF. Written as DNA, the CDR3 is TGTGCCACCAGTGATTTAGGGACAGGGGGCTCCGGGGAGCTGTTTTTT.

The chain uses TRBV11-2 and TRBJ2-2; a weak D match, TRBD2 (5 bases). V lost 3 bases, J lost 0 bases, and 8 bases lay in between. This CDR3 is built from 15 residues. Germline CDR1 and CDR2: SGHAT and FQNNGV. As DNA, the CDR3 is TGTGCCAGCAGCTTCGGGAAGACGAACACCGGGGAGCTGTTTTTT. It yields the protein CASSFGKTNTGELFF.

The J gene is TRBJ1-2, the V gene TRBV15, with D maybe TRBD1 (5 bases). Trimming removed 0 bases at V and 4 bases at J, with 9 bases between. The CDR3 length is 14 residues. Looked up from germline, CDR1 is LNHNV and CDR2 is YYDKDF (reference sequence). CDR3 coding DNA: TGTGCCACCAGCAGAGATCAGGGCGGCTATGGCTACACCTTC. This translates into CATSRDQGGYGYTF.

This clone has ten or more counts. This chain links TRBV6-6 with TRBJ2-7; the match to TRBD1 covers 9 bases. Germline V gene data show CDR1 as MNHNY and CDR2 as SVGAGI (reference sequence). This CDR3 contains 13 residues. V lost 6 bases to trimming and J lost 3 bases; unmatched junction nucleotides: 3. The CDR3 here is CASRGTGNYEQYV. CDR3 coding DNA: TGTGCCAGCAGGGGGACAGGGAACTACGAGCAGTACGTC.

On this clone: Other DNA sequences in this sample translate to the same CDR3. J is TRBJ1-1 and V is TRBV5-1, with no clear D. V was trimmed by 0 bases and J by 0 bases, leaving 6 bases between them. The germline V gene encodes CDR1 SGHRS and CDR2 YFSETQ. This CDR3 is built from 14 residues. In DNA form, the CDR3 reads TGCGCCAGCAGCTTGGACAGCATGAACACTGAAGCTTTCTTT. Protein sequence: CASSLDSMNTEAFF.

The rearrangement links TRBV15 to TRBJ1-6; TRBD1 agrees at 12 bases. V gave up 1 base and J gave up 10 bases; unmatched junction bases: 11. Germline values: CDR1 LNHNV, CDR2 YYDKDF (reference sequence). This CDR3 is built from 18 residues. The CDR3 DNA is TGTGCCACCAGCAGAGGGGGGACAGGGGGCAAAGGATTGTCACCCCTCCACTTT. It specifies CATSRGGTGGKGLSPLHF.

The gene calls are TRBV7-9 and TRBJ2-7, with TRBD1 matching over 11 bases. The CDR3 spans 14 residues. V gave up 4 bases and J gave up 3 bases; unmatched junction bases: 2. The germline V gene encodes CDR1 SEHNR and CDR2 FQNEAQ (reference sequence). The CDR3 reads CASSSGQGVYEQYV. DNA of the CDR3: TGTGCCAGCAGCTCGGGACAGGGGGTCTACGAGCAGTACGTC.